These 10 T cell receptor beta chains came from one sample sequenced in a study of cytomegalovirus exposure and HLA in healthy donors (dated by TCRdb to about 2017). The method was the immunoSEQ multiplex PCR assay. For the multiplex PCR, a mixture combining 60 forward primers for TCR Vbeta segments and 13 reverse primers for TCR Jbeta segments was used. In TCRdb, the immuneACCESS table is reduced to in-frame sequences with V and J assigned. These tables do not hold every clone; where another copy was compared, an unresolved V gene accounts for under half, and the others remain unexplained. Counted in this sample were roughly 200,000 clones; roughly 9.5% of them appeared once. The ten largest clones add up to 1% to 1.5% of the sample. Sequencing was carried out using PBMCs. These receptors were obtained from a woman younger than 45 in good health and CMV-seropositive.

This chain connects TRBV30 to TRBJ2-7; 7 bases fit TRBD2. The CDR3 sequence is 12 residues long. Germline V gene lookup returns CDR1 GTSNPN and CDR2 SVGIG (reference sequence). The V segment lost 5 bases and the J segment 1 base; nucleotides outside the gene matches: 2. The CDR3 is CAWLRGSYEQYF. The CDR3 DNA sequence: TGTGCCTGGCTGCGGGGGTCCTACGAGCAGTACTTC.

This clone was observed a few times. The chain combines TRBV19 with TRBJ2-2, with D possibly TRBD1 on 7 matching bases. Between the trimmed V and J ends, which lost 10 bases and 0 bases, there was a span of 12 bases. This CDR3 has 14 amino acids. Germline V gives CDR1 LNHDA, CDR2 SQIVND (reference sequence). CDR3 DNA sequence: TGTGCCACCGCGGGACAGTCGAACACCGGGGAGCTGTTTTTT. Translating it yields CATAGQSNTGELFF.

This chain uses TRBV4-2 with TRBJ1-3; maybe TRBD1 (5 bases). CDR1 and CDR2 from the germline V gene are LGHNA and YNFKEQ. V gave up 1 base and J gave up 6 bases, with 13 bases separating them. The CDR3 sequence is 15 residues long. The CDR3 bases are TGTGCCAGCAGCCAAGTAAGGGGTACGGCAAACACCATATATTTT. Translation gives CASSQVRGTANTIYF.

This sequence joins TRBV29-1 and TRBJ2-6; D possibly corresponds to TRBD1 (5 bases). The CDR3 has 15 residues. Between the trimmed V and J ends, which lost 4 bases and 0 bases, there was a span of 10 bases. CDR1 SQVTM and CDR2 ANQGSEA come from the germline V gene. DNA for the CDR3: TGCAGCGTTGGGCAGGGTAGCTCTGGGGCCAACGTCCTGACTTTC. Its translation: CSVGQGSSGANVLTF.

This clone was detected a few times. V gene TRBV2 combines with J gene TRBJ2-7; D might be TRBD1 (7 bases). V was clipped by 2 bases and J by 5 bases, with 22 bases between them. This CDR3 comprises 17 residues. Germline values: CDR1 SNHLY, CDR2 FYNNEI. CDR3 sequence: CASSESGWGRGEDEQYF. CDR3 in DNA: TGTGCCAGCAGTGAAAGCGGTTGGGGCAGGGGGGAGGACGAGCAGTACTTC.

Details on this clone: This same CDR3 is encoded by further DNA sequences in the sample. The CDR3 region has the DNA TGTGCCACCAGACAGGACGTATATGAAAAACTGTTTTTT. Translated: CATRQDVYEKLFF. The chain uses TRBV2 and TRBJ1-4; possibly TRBD1 for D (6 bases). Looked up from germline, CDR1 is SNHLY and CDR2 is FYNNEI. Trimming took off 10 bases at V and 6 bases at J, with 15 bases between the two ends. This CDR3 is 13 amino acids long. Full variable domain (remainder filled in from reference TRBV2 and TRBJ1-4): EPEVTQTPSHQVTQMGQEVILRCVPISNHLYFYWYRQILGQKVEFLVSFYNNEISEKSEIFDDQFSVERPDGSNFTLKIRSTKLEDSAMYFCATRQDVYEKLFFGSGTQLSVL.

This clone was counted a few times. This sequence joins TRBV30 and TRBJ1-5; D is undetermined. V was trimmed by 0 bases and J by 6 bases, leaving 12 bases between them. This CDR3 is built from 14 residues. CDR1 is GTSNPN and CDR2 is SVGIG in the germline V gene (reference sequence). In DNA form, the CDR3 reads TGTGCCTGGAGTGTCGGAGGATTGGGTCAGCCCCAGCATTTT. It yields the protein CAWSVGGLGQPQHF.

The chain uses TRBV6-6 and TRBJ2-1, with D possibly matching TRBD2 (7 bases). CDR1 MNHNY and CDR2 SVGAGI come from the germline V gene (reference sequence). Trimming pared 9 bases from V and 6 bases from J, leaving 24 bases between. CDR3 size: 16 residues. The CDR3 DNA reads as TGTGCCAGTCGCGCCGCGGGGGCGGGAGTTCGCAATGAGCAGTTCTTC. This gives the protein CASRAAGAGVRNEQFF.

This rearrangement joins TRBV6-4 to TRBJ2-2; D is perhaps TRBD2 (6 bases). This CDR3 spans 13 amino acids. Deletions cut 9 bases from V and 4 bases from J, with 12 bases between. Germline V lookup: CDR1 MRHNA, CDR2 SNTAGT. The CDR3, as DNA: TGTGCCAGTAGAAACGGGGGCACCGGGGAGCTGTTTTTT. Its translation: CASRNGGTGELFF.

The rearrangement uses TRBV28 and TRBJ1-5, with a tentative D call TRBD1 (5 bases). The CDR3 covers 17 residues. The germline V gene has CDR1 MDHEN and CDR2 SYDVKM. Trimming pared 5 bases from V and 2 bases from J, leaving 19 bases between. The CDR3 DNA is TGTGCCAGCAGTCCGGGGACTCCGGGGTTGGGCAATCAGCCCCAGCATTTT. Its protein is CASSPGTPGLGNQPQHF.